A selection of T cell receptor beta chains follows, all from one sample in a study of blood T cell repertoires in COVID-19. Clones were read by immunoSEQ multiplex PCR, and TCRdb kept only the in-frame ones, dropping some. The sample contains roughly 220,000 clones, around 82% of which appear only once. The sequencing sample was made of PBMCs or T cells enriched from blood (not recorded which). The receptors were gathered from a man aged 25 to 45 with acute COVID-19. Both conserved end residues are part of each CDR3. A D gene is named only where the DNA matches it firmly. The listing skips clone size in some rows; elsewhere it reads once, few, many or a size class.

J gene | clone size | V gene | CDR3 length | D gene | CDR3 DNA | CDR3 protein
TRBJ1-5 | NA | TRBV2 | 15 | TRBD1 | TGTGCCAGCAGGACAGGGGGCGCGGGCAATCAGCCCCAGCATTTT | CASRTGGAGNQPQHF
TRBJ1-4 | once | TRBV19 | 14 | NA | TGTGCCAGTAGTATTGAGGGAGGACGGGAAAAACTGTTTTTT | CASSIEGGREKLFF
TRBJ2-3 | NA | TRBV6-1 | 15 | NA | TGTGCCAGCAGTGAAGAAACAGCTAACACAGATACGCAGTATTTT | CASSEETANTDTQYF
TRBJ1-2 | NA | TRBV11-1 | 14 | TRBD1 | TGTGCCAGCAGCCAACGGACAGGCAAGAATGGCTACACCTTC | CASSQRTGKNGYTF
TRBJ2-5 | NA | TRBV15 | 15 | NA | TGTGCCACCAGCAGAGTAGGGGGATTAAAAGAGACCCAGTACTTC | CATSRVGGLKETQYF
TRBJ1-1 | NA | TRBV7-6 | 14 | NA | TGTGCCAGCAGCCCCACAGGGTTGAACACTGAAGCTTTCTTT | CASSPTGLNTEAFF
TRBJ1-2 | NA | TRBV9 | 16 | TRBD1 | TGTGCCAGCAGCGTAGAAAGGGACAGCCGACACTATGGCTACACCTTC | CASSVERDSRHYGYTF
TRBJ2-1 | NA | TRBV15 | 16 | TRBD1 | TGTGCCACCAGCAGAACCGGGACAGGTTCATACAATGAGCAGTTCTTC | CATSRTGTGSYNEQFF
TRBJ2-7 | NA | TRBV11-3 | 15 | NA | TGTGCCAGCAGCTTAGAAGGGGGAGAGTCCTACGAGCAGTACTTC | CASSLEGGESYEQYF
TRBJ1-5 | few | TRBV6-6 | 14 | NA | TGTGCCAGCAGTTACCCAGAAAGCAATCAGCCCCAGCATTTT | CASSYPESNQPQHF
TRBJ1-5 | NA | TRBV6-1 | 16 | TRBD1 | TGTGCCAGCAGTGAGATAGGGACAGGTGGGAATCAGCCCCAGCATTTT | CASSEIGTGGNQPQHF
TRBJ1-1 | NA | TRBV4-2 | 15 | NA | TGTGCCAGCAGCCAAGATCTGGTCTGGGCCACTGAAGCTTTCTTT | CASSQDLVWATEAFF
TRBJ2-7 | NA | TRBV6-1 | 14 | NA | TGTGCCAGCAGTGAAGCCAACCAGGAATACGAGCAGTACTTC | CASSEANQEYEQYF